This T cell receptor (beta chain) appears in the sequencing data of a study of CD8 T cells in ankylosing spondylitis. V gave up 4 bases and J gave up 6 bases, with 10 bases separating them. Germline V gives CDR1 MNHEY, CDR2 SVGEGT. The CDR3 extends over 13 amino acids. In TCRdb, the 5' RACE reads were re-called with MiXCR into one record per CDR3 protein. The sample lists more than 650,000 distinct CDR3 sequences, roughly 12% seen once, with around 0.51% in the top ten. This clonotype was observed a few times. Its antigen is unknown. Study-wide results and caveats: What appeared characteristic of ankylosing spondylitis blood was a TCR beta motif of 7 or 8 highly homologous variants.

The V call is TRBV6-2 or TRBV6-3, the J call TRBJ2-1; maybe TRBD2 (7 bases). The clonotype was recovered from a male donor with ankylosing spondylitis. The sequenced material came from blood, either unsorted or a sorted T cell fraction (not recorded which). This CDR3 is CASSSGGGNEQFF. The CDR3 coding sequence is TGTGCCAGCAGTTCGGGGGGCGGCAATGAGCAGTTCTTC.